The 20 T cell receptor beta chains presented below share a single source sample, sequenced in a study of cytomegalovirus exposure and HLA in healthy donors. The PCR contained 60 Vbeta and 13 Jbeta primers. Using immunoSEQ multiplex PCR, the repertoire was profiled, and TCRdb retains in-frame clones only, with some absent. This specimen shows 200,000 to 250,000 clones; the ten leading clones hold under 1%. The source material was PBMCs. These receptors were obtained from a woman in her twenties or thirties in good health and CMV-seropositive.

This sequence joins TRBV7-9 and TRBJ1-1; D is possibly TRBD1 (5 bases). The CDR3 consists of 14 residues. The germline V and J ends were trimmed by 2 bases and 1 base, with 8 bases remaining between them. Looked up from germline, CDR1 is SEHNR and CDR2 is FQNEAQ (reference sequence). This CDR3 reads CASSLLQGNTEAFF. The DNA for the CDR3 is TGTGCCAGCAGCTTATTGCAGGGGAACACTGAAGCTTTCTTT.

The chain employs TRBV6-1 and TRBJ1-5, with no clear D. Germline V gene sequence: CDR1 MNHNS, CDR2 SASEGT. V was pared by 7 bases and J by 7 bases, with 14 bases between. The CDR3 has 13 amino acids. For the CDR3, the DNA is TGTGCCAGCATGGAAGGAGGAGGGCAGCCCCAGCATTTT. The encoded protein is CASMEGGGQPQHF.

V is TRBV5-5 and J is TRBJ2-3; TRBD1 agrees at 10 bases. The trim removed 4 bases at V and 4 bases at J, leaving 3 bases unmatched. The CDR3 has 14 residues. Germline-derived CDR1 and CDR2 are SGHKS and YYEKEE (reference sequence). CDR3: CASSPGTGADTQYF. In DNA, the CDR3 is TGTGCCAGCAGCCCTGGGACAGGGGCAGATACGCAGTATTTT.

The V gene is TRBV4-1, the J gene TRBJ2-7; D call uncertain. V shed 1 base and J shed 7 bases, with 14 bases lying between them. CDR3 length: 14 residues. Germline V gene sequence: CDR1 MGHRA, CDR2 YSYEKL. CDR3 loop: CASSQGGAPYEQYF. In DNA form, the CDR3 reads TGCGCCAGCAGCCAAGGAGGAGCCCCTTATGAGCAGTACTTC.

The gene calls are TRBV10-1 and TRBJ2-1; 9 bases agree with TRBD2. Germline V gene sequence: CDR1 WNHNN, CDR2 SYGVQD (reference sequence). The CDR3 consists of 19 residues. The V gene end was trimmed by 0 bases and the J gene end by 4 bases; junction bases not matched to a gene: 13. CDR3 DNA: TGCGCCAGCAGTGAGTCTCTAGGTTTGGCTAGCGGGATTTACAATGAGCAGTTCTTC. Translated: CASSESLGLASGIYNEQFF.

J is TRBJ2-7 and V is TRBV18; TRBD1 might be the D (6 bases). The germline V gene encodes CDR1 KGHSH and CDR2 LQKENI. Trimming stripped 6 bases from V and 1 base from J, with 10 bases between. CDR3 length equals 13 residues. The CDR3 DNA sequence: TGTGCCAGCTCCGACAGGAGGTCCTACGAGCAGTACTTC. It codes for CASSDRRSYEQYF.

V is TRBV5-1 and J is TRBJ1-1; tentative D call: TRBD1 (5 bases). This CDR3 contains 15 residues. Germline values: CDR1 SGHRS, CDR2 YFSETQ. Between the trimmed V and J ends, which lost 0 bases and 1 base, there was a span of 10 bases. CDR3 residues: CASSLGQPSNTEAFF. The CDR3 bases are TGCGCCAGCAGCTTGGGACAGCCCTCGAACACTGAAGCTTTCTTT.

The V call is TRBV5-4, the J call TRBJ1-1; a weak D match, TRBD1 (6 bases). This CDR3 contains 14 residues. V was cut by 4 bases and J by 1 base, with 11 bases left in between. Per germline, CDR1 SGHNT and CDR2 YYREEE (reference sequence). For the CDR3, the DNA is TGTGCCAGCAGCCGGGACATAGAGAACACTGAAGCTTTCTTT. Translation: CASSRDIENTEAFF.

This chain uses TRBV10-2 with TRBJ2-7; 9 bases align to TRBD1. This CDR3 is 15 amino acids long. J gave up 2 bases and V 6 bases, and 8 bases lay outside the gene matches. Germline V gene sequence: CDR1 WSHSY, CDR2 SAAADI. The CDR3, as DNA: TGCGCCAGCAGAACCCCCGGGACAGGGACCTACGAGCAGTACTTC. Translating it yields CASRTPGTGTYEQYF.

The chain links TRBV2 to TRBJ1-5, with D tentatively TRBD1 (6 bases). Germline CDR1 is SNHLY and CDR2 is FYNNEI. This CDR3 contains 14 residues. With 4 bases removed from V and 3 bases from J, the gap between germline ends came to 10 bases. CDR3 region: CASSGQVINQPQHF. The CDR3 DNA reads as TGTGCCAGCAGTGGACAGGTCATCAATCAGCCCCAGCATTTT.

The rearrangement uses TRBV18 and TRBJ1-5; D is unclear. The CDR3 contains 12 residues. Trimming took off 3 bases at V and 5 bases at J, with 5 bases between the two ends. Per germline, CDR1 KGHSH and CDR2 LQKENI. In DNA, the CDR3 is TGTGCCAGCTCACCGTCCGATCAGCCCCAGCATTTT. It yields the protein CASSPSDQPQHF.

V gene TRBV12-5 combines with J gene TRBJ2-3; D possibly corresponds to TRBD1 (6 bases). Germline-derived CDR1 and CDR2 are LGHNT and FRNRAP. The CDR3 runs to 13 residues. V was shortened by 9 bases and J by 1 base, with 11 bases between the two germline ends. The CDR3 region is CARGGRGTDTQYF. In DNA, the CDR3 is TGTGCTAGAGGGGGAAGGGGCACAGATACGCAGTATTTT.

The chain couples TRBV7-6 to TRBJ1-2; D is undetermined. The CDR3 covers 14 residues. V was pared by 5 bases and J by 7 bases, with 17 bases between. Germline V gene lookup returns CDR1 SGHVS and CDR2 FNYEAQ. CDR3 amino acids: CASSDTTGDGGYTF. As DNA, the CDR3 is TGTGCCAGCAGCGATACGACGGGAGACGGTGGCTACACCTTC. Together with reference TRBV7-6 and TRBJ1-2, the CDR3 gives the full variable domain: GAGVSQSPRYKVTKRGQDVALRCDPISGHVSLYWYRQALGQGPEFLTYFNYEAQQDKSGLPNDRFSAERPEGSISTLTIQRTEQRDSAMYRCASSDTTGDGGYTFGSGTRLTVV.

The gene calls are TRBV15 and TRBJ2-5; 10 positions match TRBD2. The CDR3 totals 17 residues. The germline CDR1 and CDR2 sequences are LNHNV and YYDKDF (reference sequence). The V segment lost 1 base and the J segment 0 bases; nucleotides outside the gene matches: 5. CDR3 protein: CATSRGTSGSDQETQYF. The CDR3 coding sequence is TGTGCCACCAGCAGAGGGACTAGCGGAAGCGACCAAGAGACCCAGTACTTC.

The rearrangement uses TRBV19 and TRBJ1-3, with D possibly TRBD1 on 5 matching bases. V lost 7 bases and J 7 bases, leaving 17 bases between the germline ends. CDR3 length: 14 amino acids. Germline V gene lookup returns CDR1 LNHDA and CDR2 SQIVND (reference sequence). For the CDR3, the DNA is TGTGCCAGTACCCGTCCGACAGTCGACAACACCATATATTTT. Protein product: CASTRPTVDNTIYF.

The CDR3 spells CASSVAPLQGEQYF. The CDR3 nucleotides read TGTGCCAGCAGCGTAGCCCCCTTACAGGGGGAGCAGTACTTC. V usage is TRBV9 and J usage is TRBJ2-7; 7 nucleotides align to TRBD1. The CDR3 runs 14 residues. Germline-derived CDR1 and CDR2 are SGDLS and YYNGEE. The V gene end was trimmed by 0 bases and the J gene end by 7 bases; junction bases not matched to a gene: 7. Full variable domain (outside the CDR3, taken from reference TRBV9 and TRBJ2-7): DSGVTQTPKHLITATGQRVTLRCSPRSGDLSVYWYQQSLDQGLQFLIQYYNGEERAKGNILERFSAQQFPDLHSELNLSSLELGDSALYFCASSVAPLQGEQYFGPGTRLTVT.

V and J are TRBV7-2 and TRBJ1-5; 10 nucleotides agree with TRBD1. Germline assignment: CDR1 SGHTA and CDR2 FQGNSA. There are 13 residues in the CDR3. Trimming at V came to 8 bases and at J to 6 bases, leaving 4 bases not matched to a gene. CDR3 nucleotides: TGTGCCAGCGGGTGGACAGGGGGTCAGCCCCAGCATTTT. Translated, it gives CASGWTGGQPQHF.

The V gene is TRBV5-1, the J gene TRBJ2-2; TRBD1 aligns across 9 bases. Germline V gives CDR1 SGHRS, CDR2 YFSETQ. The CDR3 spans 15 residues. J was trimmed by 1 base and V by 6 bases; bases with no gene match: 4. The CDR3 bases are TGCGCCAGCAACCCGGGACAGGGGAACACCGGGGAGCTGTTTTTT. It specifies CASNPGQGNTGELFF.

The rearrangement uses TRBV7-6 and TRBJ1-4; D remains ambiguous. Trimming removed 4 bases from V and 3 bases from J, with 9 bases in between. The CDR3 runs to 14 residues. Germline CDR1 and CDR2: SGHVS and FNYEAQ. In nucleotides, the CDR3 is TGTGCCAGCAGCTACCAGTCTTCTAATGAAAAACTGTTTTTT. Encoded protein: CASSYQSSNEKLFF.

The rearrangement links TRBV29-1 to TRBJ2-7; TRBD1 is a possible D gene (6 bases). This CDR3 is built from 13 residues. From germline, CDR1 is SQVTM and CDR2 ANQGSEA. With 2 bases removed from V and 3 bases from J, the gap between germline ends came to 11 bases. The CDR3 coding sequence is TGCAGCGTTGAAACAGGGATGGTCTACGAGCAGTACTTC. Translating gives CSVETGMVYEQYF.